The 19 T cell receptor beta chains given below trace back to one sample, sequenced in a study of a mutant IDH1 vaccine in newly diagnosed glioma. Produced via immunoSEQ multiplex PCR; TCRdb's table is partial and in-frame only. The table lists 35,000 to 50,000 clones, 85% to 95% of them singletons. Time point meaning: week 35, safety follow-up. Vaccine doses each comprised 300 ug of mutant IDH1 20-mer peptide, with topical imiquimod. Their antigen targets remain unknown. The sample was PBMCs, taken from a glioma patient whose treatment included an IDH1 peptide vaccine. These receptors originate from a man aged 45-65 years with glioma.

The CDR3 region has the DNA TGTGCCAGCAGCGGCCAGCTGAACACTGAAGCTTTCTTT. Protein: CASSGQLNTEAFF. The chain carries TRBV5-6 and TRBJ1-1; no clear D gene. Germline values: CDR1 SGHDT, CDR2 YYEEEE. This CDR3 is built from 13 residues. Trimming removed 4 bases from V and 0 bases from J, with 7 bases in between.

The chain combines TRBV29-1 with TRBJ1-3; 7 bases are shared with TRBD1. The CDR3 is 14 residues long. Losses at the gene ends were 6 bases for V and 0 bases for J; bases not matched to a gene: 5. CDR1 is SQVTM, CDR2 ANQGSEA, per germline. The CDR3 here is CSVDRDGSGNTIYF. The CDR3, as DNA: TGCAGCGTCGACAGGGACGGCTCTGGAAACACCATATATTTT. Complete variable domain (other parts from reference TRBV29-1 and TRBJ1-3): SAVISQKPSRDICQRGTSLTIQCQVDSQVTMMFWYRQQPGQSLTLIATANQGSEATYESGFVIDKFPISRPNLTFSTLTVSNMSPEDSSIYLCSVDRDGSGNTIYFGEGSWLTVV.

CDR3 nucleotides: TGTGCCAGCAGCTTAGCACCCGTCGGGCGGGGGGCGGACACTGAAGCTTTCTTT. This gives the protein CASSLAPVGRGADTEAFF. V and J are TRBV7-2 and TRBJ1-1; weak D call: TRBD1 (6 bases). Germline V lookup: CDR1 SGHTA, CDR2 FQGNSA. The CDR3 loop spans 18 amino acids. Trimming left V 0 bases short and J 3 bases short, with 20 bases between.

The chain combines TRBV7-8 with TRBJ2-5, with D perhaps matching TRBD2 (6 bases). There are 15 residues in the CDR3. CDR1 is SGHVS and CDR2 is FQNEAQ in the germline V gene. V lost 2 bases and J 9 bases, leaving 19 bases between the germline ends. This CDR3 reads CASSLRLVTSQAQYF. The CDR3 DNA is TGTGCCAGCAGCTTAAGACTAGTCACATCCCAAGCCCAGTACTTC.

Only one count was recorded for this clone. The rearrangement links TRBV10-2 to TRBJ2-1; 9 positions agree with TRBD2. This CDR3 is built from 15 residues. J lost 6 bases, V lost 0 bases, and 3 bases had no gene match. CDR1 WSHSY and CDR2 SAAADI come from the germline V gene. CDR3 loop: CASSESRGRVNEQFF. The CDR3 bases are TGCGCCAGCAGTGAGTCGCGCGGGAGGGTCAATGAGCAGTTCTTC.

V and J are TRBV9 and TRBJ1-1; 8 nucleotides line up with TRBD1. Looked up from germline, CDR1 is SGDLS and CDR2 is YYNGEE. There are 14 residues in the CDR3. After removal of 4 bases from V and 4 bases from J, the junction contained 6 bases not matched to a gene. CDR3 sequence reads: CASSPTTGGTEAFF. The CDR3 DNA sequence: TGTGCCAGCAGCCCCACCACAGGGGGCACTGAAGCTTTCTTT.

This chain joins TRBV6-5 and TRBJ2-2; possibly TRBD1 for D (5 bases). This CDR3 is built from 14 residues. The germline V gene encodes CDR1 MNHEY and CDR2 SVGAGI. Deletions cut 7 bases from V and 3 bases from J, with 12 bases between. CDR3 sequence: CASIGQEYTGELFF. The CDR3 region has the DNA TGTGCCAGCATAGGACAAGAGTACACCGGGGAGCTGTTTTTT.

The genes are TRBV4-3 and TRBJ1-3; unclear D gene. CDR3 length equals 18 residues. Germline CDR1 LGHNA, CDR2 YSLEER. Trimming took off 0 bases at V and 0 bases at J, with 15 bases between the two ends. This chain's CDR3 is CASSQESPDAYSGNTIYF. The DNA of the CDR3 is TGCGCCAGCAGCCAAGAAAGCCCGGACGCTTACTCTGGAAACACCATATATTTT.

The chain has TRBV6-5 and TRBJ2-1, with a tentative D call TRBD2 (6 bases). Germline V CDR1 and CDR2: MNHEY, SVGAGI. V lost 0 bases to trimming and J lost 9 bases, with 12 bases between them. The CDR3 contains 14 residues. CDR3 loop: CASSYSSGQTEQFF. DNA for the CDR3: TGTGCCAGCAGTTACTCAAGCGGGCAGACTGAGCAGTTCTTC.

CDR3 sequence reads: CSVGDRASAGELFF. CDR3 bases: TGCAGCGTTGGCGACAGGGCGAGTGCCGGGGAGCTGTTTTTT. The chain joins TRBV29-1 to TRBJ2-2; TRBD1 agrees at 7 bases. The germline gives CDR1 SQVTM, CDR2 ANQGSEA. The CDR3 sequence is 14 residues long. The V segment lost 4 bases and the J segment 6 bases; nucleotides outside the gene matches: 8.

The V call is TRBV5-5, the J call TRBJ1-2, with D possibly TRBD1 on 6 matching bases. V was cut by 3 bases and J by 7 bases, with 13 bases left in between. Germline-derived CDR1 and CDR2 are SGHKS and YYEKEE (reference sequence). The CDR3 totals 13 residues. The DNA of the CDR3 is TGTGCCAGCAGCTCTGGCGGGGGGCTTGGCTACACCTTC. This gives the protein CASSSGGGLGYTF.

The V gene is TRBV5-1, the J gene TRBJ2-3; 11 bases align to TRBD2. The CDR3 extends over 16 amino acids. The germline V gene has CDR1 SGHRS and CDR2 YFSETQ. The V segment lost 2 bases and the J segment 0 bases; nucleotides outside the gene matches: 2. CDR3 region: CASSLGTSGSTDTQYF. The CDR3 nucleotides are TGCGCCAGCAGCTTAGGGACTAGCGGCAGCACAGATACGCAGTATTTT.

This rearrangement joins TRBV7-9 to TRBJ1-1, with 7 bases that match TRBD1. Looked up from germline, CDR1 is SEHNR and CDR2 is FQNEAQ (reference sequence). CDR3 length: 15 residues. After removal of 2 bases from V and 4 bases from J, the junction contained 7 bases not matched to a gene. DNA for the CDR3: TGTGCCAGCAGCTTAACCGACAGGGTGGGCACTGAAGCTTTCTTT. Encoded protein: CASSLTDRVGTEAFF.

The chain recombines TRBV4-1 with TRBJ1-2; D might be TRBD1 (5 bases). V was pared by 4 bases and J by 0 bases, with 12 bases between. Germline assignment: CDR1 MGHRA and CDR2 YSYEKL. There are 15 residues in the CDR3. CDR3 nucleotide sequence: TGCGCCAGCAGCCCTCAGGACATCCCTAACTATGGCTACACCTTC. Protein: CASSPQDIPNYGYTF.

The chain has TRBV6-1 and TRBJ2-3; D possibly corresponds to TRBD2 (6 bases). This CDR3 comprises 16 residues. V shed 4 bases and J shed 4 bases, with 18 bases lying between them. Germline loops: CDR1 MNHNS, CDR2 SASEGT. CDR3 region: CASSGGSGVGSDTQYF. CDR3 bases: TGTGCCAGCAGTGGGGGCTCGGGGGTTGGGTCAGATACGCAGTATTTT.

This clone was observed a few times. The chain recombines TRBV6-5 with TRBJ1-5; 8 bases are shared with TRBD1. Losses at the gene ends were 4 bases for V and 4 bases for J; bases not matched to a gene: 9. This CDR3 contains 16 residues. Germline-derived CDR1 and CDR2 are MNHEY and SVGAGI. The CDR3 DNA follows: TGTGCCAGCAGTTCTCGACAGGGGACTTTGAATCAGCCCCAGCATTTT. This gives the protein CASSSRQGTLNQPQHF.

The chain joins TRBV2 to TRBJ2-7, with D perhaps given as TRBD1 or TRBD2 (5 bases each). The CDR3 spans 15 residues. Trimming shortened V by 6 bases and J by 5 bases, and 20 bases separated the two germline ends. CDR1 and CDR2 from the germline V gene are SNHLY and FYNNEI. CDR3 loop: CASSLRGATVHEQYF. Written as DNA, the CDR3 is TGTGCCAGCAGCCTTCGAGGGGCTACCGTACACGAGCAGTACTTC.

The chain uses TRBV25-1 and TRBJ2-2, with D unclear. Germline loops: CDR1 MGHDK, CDR2 SYGVNS. Trimming stripped 4 bases from V and 0 bases from J, with 12 bases between. CDR3 size: 16 residues. The CDR3: CASSGLGFPNTGELFF. In DNA, the CDR3 is TGTGCCAGCAGTGGTCTAGGCTTCCCGAACACCGGGGAGCTGTTTTTT.

This rearrangement joins TRBV6-5 to TRBJ1-2; D might be TRBD1 (5 bases). The CDR3 is made up of 14 amino acids. Trimming shortened V by 5 bases and J by 2 bases, and 12 bases separated the two germline ends. Germline V lookup: CDR1 MNHEY, CDR2 SVGAGI. This chain's CDR3 is CASSVRWGNYGYTF. The CDR3 DNA reads TGTGCCAGCAGTGTCCGTTGGGGCAACTATGGCTACACCTTC.